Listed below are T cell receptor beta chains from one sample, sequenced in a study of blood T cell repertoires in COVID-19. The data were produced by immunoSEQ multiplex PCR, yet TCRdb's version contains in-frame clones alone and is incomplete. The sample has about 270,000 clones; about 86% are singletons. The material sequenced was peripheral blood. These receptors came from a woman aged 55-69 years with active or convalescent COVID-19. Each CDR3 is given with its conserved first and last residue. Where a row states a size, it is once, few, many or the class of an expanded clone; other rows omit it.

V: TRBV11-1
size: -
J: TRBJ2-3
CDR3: CASSLGGRYTTDTQYF

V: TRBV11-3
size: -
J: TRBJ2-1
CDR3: CASSLAGGHEQFF

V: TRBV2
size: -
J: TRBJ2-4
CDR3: CASSPGILAKNIQYF

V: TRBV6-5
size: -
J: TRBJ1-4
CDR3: CASSYARTTSSEKLFF

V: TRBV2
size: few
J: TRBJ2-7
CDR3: CASSDSVAGATRYEQYF

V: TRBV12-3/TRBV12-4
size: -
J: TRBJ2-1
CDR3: CASSAEWGGREFF

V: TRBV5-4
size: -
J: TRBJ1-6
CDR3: CASSWGQSYNSPLHF

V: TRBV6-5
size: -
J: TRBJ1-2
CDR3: CASGPRQGFYGYTF

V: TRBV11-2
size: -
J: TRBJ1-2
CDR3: CASSFGLQGAGDNYGYTF

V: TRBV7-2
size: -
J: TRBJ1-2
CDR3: CASSIPGQINYGYTF

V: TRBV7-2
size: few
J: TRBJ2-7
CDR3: CASSLASGGAYEQYF

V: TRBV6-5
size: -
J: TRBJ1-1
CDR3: CASSSTENTEAFF

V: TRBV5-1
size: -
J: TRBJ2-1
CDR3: CASSLGGGRDEQFF

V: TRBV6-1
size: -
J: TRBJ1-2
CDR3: CASSGSLTGTGDGYTF

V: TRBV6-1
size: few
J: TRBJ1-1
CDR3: CASSERRRETEAFF

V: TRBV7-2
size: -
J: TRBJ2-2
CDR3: CASSGGVSGELFF

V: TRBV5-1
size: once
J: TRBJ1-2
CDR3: CASSLQSEGYTF

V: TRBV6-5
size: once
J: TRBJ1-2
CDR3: CASSYSWRASNYGYTF

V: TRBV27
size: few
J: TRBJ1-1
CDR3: CASSLTGMNTEAFF

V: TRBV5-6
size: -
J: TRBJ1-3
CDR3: CASSIRGTWPSGNTIYF

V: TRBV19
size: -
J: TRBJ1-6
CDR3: CASKLRVASPLHF

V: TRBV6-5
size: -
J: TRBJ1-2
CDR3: CASSLRDSLLRGYTF

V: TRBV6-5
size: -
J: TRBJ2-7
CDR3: CASSMRTTEQYF

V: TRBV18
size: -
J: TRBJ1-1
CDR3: CASSPRRQGGVNTEAFF

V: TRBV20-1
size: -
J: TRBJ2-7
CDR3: CSASPGQREQYF

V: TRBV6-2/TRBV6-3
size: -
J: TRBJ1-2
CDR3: CASSRQGFYGYTF

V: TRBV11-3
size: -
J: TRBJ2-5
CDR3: CASSLGTGTSGGAAETQYF

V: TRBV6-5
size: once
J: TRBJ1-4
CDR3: CASSLDSPSAEKLFF

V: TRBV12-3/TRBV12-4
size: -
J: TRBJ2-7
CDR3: CASRQGNEQYF

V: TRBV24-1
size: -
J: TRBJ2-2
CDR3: CATSDANRGRGNTGELFF

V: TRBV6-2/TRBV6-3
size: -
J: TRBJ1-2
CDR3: CASSYNPTGQPNYGYTF

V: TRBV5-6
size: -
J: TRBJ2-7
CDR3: CASSQLGTGGYEQYF

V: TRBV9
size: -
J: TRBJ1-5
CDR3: CASSVEANPGQPQHF

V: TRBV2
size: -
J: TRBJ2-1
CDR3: CASSVAQEQFF

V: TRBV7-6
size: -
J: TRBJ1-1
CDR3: CASSLVDTEAFF

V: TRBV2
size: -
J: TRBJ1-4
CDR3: CASTTVRDINEKLFF

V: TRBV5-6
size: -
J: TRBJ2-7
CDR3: CASSREHRSSYEQYF

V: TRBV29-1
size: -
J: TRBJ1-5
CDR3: CSVVSGGDQPQHF

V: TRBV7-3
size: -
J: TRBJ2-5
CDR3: CASSLGRTGGETQYF

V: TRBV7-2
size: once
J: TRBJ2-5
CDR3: CASTRAGVQETQYF

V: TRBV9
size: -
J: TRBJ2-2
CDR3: CASSVGAGLDTGELFF

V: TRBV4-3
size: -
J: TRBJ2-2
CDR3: CASSQGTVNTGELFF

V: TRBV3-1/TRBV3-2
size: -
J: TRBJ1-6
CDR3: CASSSRGNNSPLHF

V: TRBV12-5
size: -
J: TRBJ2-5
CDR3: CASGFLNLSGGYQETQYF

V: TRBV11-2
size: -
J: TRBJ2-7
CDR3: CASSLLPAGTQRNYEQYF

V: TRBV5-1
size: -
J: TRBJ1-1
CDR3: CASSAGQGIFTEAFF

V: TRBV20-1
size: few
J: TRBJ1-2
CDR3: CSASGRGTDDYGYTF

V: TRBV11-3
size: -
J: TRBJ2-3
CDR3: CASSSRQNTQYF

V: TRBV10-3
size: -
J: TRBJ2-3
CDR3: CAISGLDSDTQYF

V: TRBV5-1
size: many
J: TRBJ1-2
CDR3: CASSPDSPSGYTF

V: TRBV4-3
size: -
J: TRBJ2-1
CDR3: CASSQDPPSGGYNEQFF